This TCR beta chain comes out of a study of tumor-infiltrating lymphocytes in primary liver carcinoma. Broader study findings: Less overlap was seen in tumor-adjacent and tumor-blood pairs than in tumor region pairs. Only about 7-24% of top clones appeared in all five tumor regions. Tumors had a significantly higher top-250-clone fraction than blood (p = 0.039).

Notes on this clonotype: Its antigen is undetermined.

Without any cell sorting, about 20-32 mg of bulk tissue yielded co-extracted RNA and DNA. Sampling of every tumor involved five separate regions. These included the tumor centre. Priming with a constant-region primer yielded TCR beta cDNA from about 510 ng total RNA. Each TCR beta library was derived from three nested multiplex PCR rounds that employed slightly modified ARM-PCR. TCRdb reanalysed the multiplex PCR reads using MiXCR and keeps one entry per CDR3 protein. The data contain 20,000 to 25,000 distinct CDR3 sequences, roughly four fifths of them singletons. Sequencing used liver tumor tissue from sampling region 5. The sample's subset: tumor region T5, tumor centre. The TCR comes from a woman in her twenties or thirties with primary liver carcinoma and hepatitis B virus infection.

For the CDR3, the DNA is TGTGTTAGCAGTCCACTAGCGGTGAGCACAGATACGCAGTATTTT. Its translation is CVSSPLAVSTDTQYF. V usage is TRBV6-5 and J usage is TRBJ2-3; 8 positions match TRBD2. The CDR3 length is 15 residues. CDR1 and CDR2 (germline): MNHEY, SVGAGI.